Listed here are 25 T cell receptor beta chains from one sample, sequenced in a study of post-analysis software for immune sequencing data. Whole-study results and caveats: Relative to controls, patients had 4 or 5 TRBV segments at higher frequency, with TRBV5-6, TRBV5-1 and TRBV20-1 among these.

Unique molecular identifiers were present in the TCR beta cDNA libraries. TCRdb reanalysed the PCR reads using MiXCR and keeps one entry per CDR3 protein. The sample has 350,000 to 450,000 distinct CDR3 sequences, over 30% seen once. For these receptors, no antigen is known. What was sequenced was blood. The receptors derive from a girl under 10 years old with multiple sclerosis.

The rearrangement links TRBV10-3 to TRBJ2-6; TRBD1 matches 7 bases. Germline V gene lookup returns CDR1 ENHRY and CDR2 SYGVKD. J was trimmed by 0 bases and V by 2 bases; bases with no gene match: 7. This CDR3 spans 18 amino acids. The CDR3 DNA follows: TGTGCCATCAGTGAGAGGTGGGACAGTTACTCTGGGGCCAACGTCCTGACTTTC. Amino acid sequence: CAISERWDSYSGANVLTF.

This clonotype turned up a few times. V is TRBV20-1 and J is TRBJ2-1; D uncertain. Trimming took off 4 bases at V and 8 bases at J, with 18 bases between the two ends. CDR1 and CDR2 from the germline V gene are DFQATT and SNEGSKA (reference sequence). The CDR3 is 14 residues long. The CDR3 nucleotides read TGCAGTGCTACTACTCTAGGCCGCCGGGATGAGCAGTTCTTC. Encoded protein: CSATTLGRRDEQFF.

This clonotype has more than one count but fewer than ten. The chain employs TRBV20-1 and TRBJ2-7; a possible D gene is TRBD1 (5 bases). Germline CDR1 reads DFQATT; CDR2 reads SNEGSKA (reference sequence). CDR3 length: 12 amino acids. Between the trimmed V and J ends, which lost 5 bases and 6 bases, there was a span of 14 bases. The CDR3 here is CSALTVEGEQYF. The CDR3 DNA follows: TGCAGTGCTTTGACAGTCGAAGGCGAGCAGTACTTC.

The V gene is TRBV5-1, the J gene TRBJ2-6; perhaps TRBD2 as D (6 bases). CDR1 is SGHRS and CDR2 is YFSETQ in the germline V gene. V dropped 2 bases and J dropped 1 base, with 13 bases sitting between them. This CDR3 spans 17 amino acids. This CDR3 is CASSFRTINSGANVLTF. The CDR3 DNA sequence: TGCGCCAGCAGCTTTCGGACTATTAATTCTGGGGCCAACGTCCTGACTTTC.

The chain employs TRBV5-1 and TRBJ2-3; 9 positions match TRBD1. The CDR3 contains 16 residues. Germline lookup yields CDR1 SGHRS and CDR2 YFSETQ. Unmatched junction bases numbered 5, after V lost 0 bases and J lost 3 bases. The CDR3 loop reads CASSLGGQGKTDTQYF. CDR3 bases: TGCGCCAGCAGCTTGGGTGGACAGGGGAAGACAGATACGCAGTATTTT.

The chain combines TRBV5-6 with TRBJ2-3, with 12 bases lining up with TRBD1. V was clipped by 2 bases and J by 4 bases; unmatched bases: 2. The germline V gene has CDR1 SGHDT and CDR2 YYEEEE. The CDR3 loop spans 15 amino acids. CDR3 nucleotides: TGTGCCAGCAGCTTCCGGGACAGGGGGCCAGATACGCAGTATTTT. Its translation is CASSFRDRGPDTQYF.

This clonotype was observed a few times. The chain uses TRBV12-3 or TRBV12-4 and TRBJ2-4, with D unclear. The CDR3 spans 10 residues. Trimming stripped 6 bases from V and 9 bases from J, with 6 bases between. DNA of the CDR3: TGTGCCAGCAGCCTGGGCATTCAGTACTTC. This encodes CASSLGIQYF.

J is TRBJ2-3 and V is TRBV9; perhaps TRBD2 as D (6 bases). This CDR3 has 15 amino acids. Germline loops: CDR1 SGDLS, CDR2 YYNGEE. With 3 bases removed from V and 3 bases from J, the gap between germline ends came to 14 bases. Written as DNA, the CDR3 is TGTGCCAGCAGCGGAGGTACTAGCATGACAGATACGCAGTATTTT. Translated, it gives CASSGGTSMTDTQYF.

The chain recombines TRBV6-2 or TRBV6-3 with TRBJ2-5; D may be TRBD1 (6 bases). Trimming removed 5 bases at V and 2 bases at J, with 18 bases between. Germline V CDR1 and CDR2: MNHEY, SVGEGT. The CDR3 runs to 16 residues. The CDR3 bases are TGTGCCAGCAGTAGACCGCGGACAGAGCTACAAGAGACCCAGTACTTC. This translates into CASSRPRTELQETQYF.

The chain combines TRBV7-9 with TRBJ2-6; maybe TRBD1 (6 bases). This CDR3 region has 15 residues. V was clipped by 4 bases and J by 15 bases, with 22 bases between them. Germline V gene lookup returns CDR1 SEHNR and CDR2 FQNEAQ (reference sequence). The CDR3 spells CASSSYIGQQGDLTF. The CDR3 region has the DNA TGTGCCAGCAGCTCCTATATTGGACAACAGGGTGACCTGACTTTC.

J is TRBJ2-5 and V is TRBV5-6; 9 positions agree with TRBD2. V gave up 4 bases and J gave up 5 bases; unmatched junction bases: 12. CDR1 SGHDT and CDR2 YYEEEE come from the germline V gene. This CDR3 is 16 amino acids long. Here the CDR3 DNA reads TGTGCCAGCAGCCCGTTGACTAGCGGACGGATCGAGACCCAGTACTTC. It encodes CASSPLTSGRIETQYF. Full variable domain (outside the CDR3, taken from reference TRBV5-6 and TRBJ2-5): DAGVTQSPTHLIKTRGQQVTLRCSPKSGHDTVSWYQQALGQGPQFIFQYYEEEERQRGNFPDRFSGHQFPNYSSELNVNALLLGDSALYLCASSPLTSGRIETQYFGPGTRLLVL.

A few counts support this clonotype. V usage is TRBV20-1 and J usage is TRBJ1-2; unclear D gene. CDR1 is DFQATT and CDR2 is SNEGSKA in the germline V gene (reference sequence). This CDR3 has 12 residues. Deletions cut 4 bases from V and 4 bases from J, with 10 bases between. For the CDR3, the DNA is TGCAGTGCTAAAGGAAATGGCTATGGCTACACCTTC. This translates into CSAKGNGYGYTF.

CDR3 sequence: CASSRERNEQFF. CDR3 in DNA: TGTGCCAGCAGTCGAGAGAGGAATGAGCAGTTCTTC. The chain uses TRBV11-2 and TRBJ2-1; D not resolved. Germline CDR1 and CDR2: SGHAT and FQNNGV. This CDR3 spans 12 amino acids. The V end lost 6 bases, the J end lost 7 bases, and 10 bases lay between the germline ends.

The V gene is TRBV20-1, the J gene TRBJ2-3; 7 nucleotides agree with TRBD2. The CDR3 has 20 residues. CDR1 is DFQATT, CDR2 SNEGSKA, per germline (reference sequence). The trim removed 5 bases at V and 6 bases at J, leaving 29 bases unmatched. The CDR3: CSAPVLRLAERPVVTDTQYF. The CDR3 nucleotides read TGCAGTGCTCCGGTACTCAGACTAGCTGAGAGACCCGTGGTAACGGATACGCAGTATTTT.

V usage is TRBV29-1 and J usage is TRBJ1-2; 8 positions match TRBD1. V shed 5 bases and J 5 bases; nucleotides not matched to a gene: 7. CDR3 length equals 13 residues. The germline V gene has CDR1 SQVTM and CDR2 ANQGSEA. The CDR3 nucleotides read TGCAGCGTTACGGACAGGGTCGAATATGGCTACACCTTC. Residues: CSVTDRVEYGYTF.

This clonotype was detected a few times. V is TRBV15 and J is TRBJ2-1; tentatively, D is TRBD2 (5 bases). The CDR3 is 14 amino acids. Germline V gene data show CDR1 as LNHNV and CDR2 as YYDKDF (reference sequence). V was pared by 1 base and J by 9 bases, with 13 bases between. This CDR3 reads CATSRVGLETEQFF. DNA for the CDR3: TGTGCCACCAGCAGAGTCGGACTCGAGACTGAGCAGTTCTTC.

This clonotype was seen a handful of times. The CDR3 nucleotides are TGCAGTGCTAGCCTAGCGGGAACTTCAGAGACCCAGTACTTC. Its translation: CSASLAGTSETQYF. V is TRBV20-1 and J is TRBJ2-5; 9 bases fit TRBD2. With V trimmed by 3 bases and J by 4 bases, 6 bases remained unmatched. This CDR3 spans 14 amino acids. CDR1 is DFQATT and CDR2 is SNEGSKA in the germline V gene (reference sequence).

The V call is TRBV7-9, the J call TRBJ2-5, with 8 positions matching TRBD2. The J call may be in error: the DNA end matches TRBJ2-7 better. Germline V gene lookup returns CDR1 SEHNR and CDR2 FQNEAQ (reference sequence). The CDR3 consists of 13 residues. The DNA for the CDR3 is TGTGCCAGCAGCCCGGGACTAGTCCACGAGCAGTACTTC. It translates to CASSPGLVHEQYF.

The rearrangement uses TRBV6-5 and TRBJ2-1, with 7 bases aligning to TRBD2. CDR3 size: 16 residues. V shed 2 bases and J 4 bases; nucleotides not matched to a gene: 8. The V gene's germline CDR1 is MNHEY and CDR2 SVGAGI. CDR3 sequence: CASSYAGVAGYNEQFF. The CDR3 DNA reads as TGTGCCAGCAGTTACGCCGGGGTAGCGGGTTACAATGAGCAGTTCTTC.

In nucleotides, the CDR3 is TGTGCCAGCAGTGAATCCGGGACAACTAATGAAAAACTGTTTTTT. Its translation is CASSESGTTNEKLFF. The gene calls are TRBV25-1 and TRBJ1-4; D unclear. Germline CDR1 reads MGHDK; CDR2 reads SYGVNS. V was clipped by 1 base and J by 0 bases, with 6 bases between them. CDR3 size: 15 residues.

This sequence joins TRBV5-1 and TRBJ2-7; a possible D gene is TRBD1 (5 bases). Trimming took 5 bases from V and 3 from J, leaving 15 bases between them. Germline V gene sequence: CDR1 SGHRS, CDR2 YFSETQ. This CDR3 comprises 14 residues. The CDR3 nucleotides read TGCGCCAGCAGGGACAACCCCGTAATCTACGAGCAGTACTTC. This encodes CASRDNPVIYEQYF.

This sequence joins TRBV5-1 and TRBJ1-2; the D is unclear. Germline values: CDR1 SGHRS, CDR2 YFSETQ. This CDR3 spans 18 amino acids. V shed 2 bases and J shed 8 bases, with 28 bases lying between them. The CDR3 bases are TGCGCCAGCAGCTTCCTTGTCCGCGGCTTTTGGCGAATTGGGGGCTACACCTTC. It yields the protein CASSFLVRGFWRIGGYTF. The full variable domain, in which reference TRBV5-1 and TRBJ1-2 provide the parts outside the CDR3, is KAGVTQTPRYLIKTRGQQVTLSCSPISGHRSVSWYQQTPGQGLQFLFEYFSETQRNKGNFPGRFSGRQFSNSRSEMNVSTLELGDSALYLCASSFLVRGFWRIGGYTFGSGTRLTVV.

This clonotype was seen only a few times. This chain uses TRBV9 with TRBJ2-7; D remains unclear. The CDR3 runs to 14 residues. Per germline, CDR1 SGDLS and CDR2 YYNGEE. Trimming took 0 bases from V and 6 from J, leaving 13 bases between them. CDR3 sequence: CASSVGSLGVEQYF. CDR3 coding DNA: TGTGCCAGCAGCGTAGGGTCACTTGGTGTCGAGCAGTACTTC.

CDR3 in DNA: TGTGCCAGCAGTTTATCTGTGCGGACAGGGGGAATCGAGGAGACCCGGTACTTC. It yields the protein CASSLSVRTGGIEETRYF. The V gene is TRBV28, the J gene TRBJ2-7, with 10 bases matching TRBD1. The CDR3 runs to 18 residues. The germline V gene encodes CDR1 MDHEN and CDR2 SYDVKM. The V gene end was trimmed by 1 base and the J gene end by 12 bases; junction bases not matched to a gene: 21.

Only a few counts were recorded for this clonotype. The rearrangement uses TRBV5-1 and TRBJ2-1; 15 nucleotides align to TRBD2. CDR1 is SGHRS and CDR2 is YFSETQ in the germline V gene. The CDR3 runs to 16 residues. V trimming: 3 bases; J trimming: 5 bases; junction bases outside the gene matches: 3. CDR3 nucleotide sequence: TGCGCCAGCAGCTCGGGACTAGCGGGGGGAAACAATGAGCAGTTCTTC. Amino acid sequence: CASSSGLAGGNNEQFF.